The T cell receptor (beta chain) described here comes from a study of shared clonotypes between healthy human individuals. The study's findings and limits: On the whole, naive subsets had larger estimated richness than memory subsets had.

Terminally differentiated effector memory CD45RA+ cells were excluded from the naive CD8 cells, which were CD45RO-negative and positively selected for CCR7. This CDR3 is 14 amino acids long. Germline trimming cut 1 base from V and 3 bases from J; bases unmatched to any gene: 2. Germline V lookup: CDR1 SQVTM, CDR2 ANQGSEA. This table comes from immunoSEQ multiplex PCR, and its TCRdb copy is limited to in-frame clones, with some not included. This table has about 590,000 clones, 95% to 96% appearing once. About this clone itself: No antigen is known for it.

This TCR was recovered from a woman aged 25 to 39 in good health. V usage is TRBV29-1 and J usage is TRBJ2-7; 11 bases are shared with TRBD2. Sequencing input: naive CD8+ T cells sorted from blood. The CDR3 protein is CSVEGLAGGYEQYF. The CDR3 region has the DNA TGCAGCGTTGAAGGGCTAGCGGGAGGCTACGAGCAGTACTTC.